A selection of T cell receptor beta chains follows, all from one sample in a study of blood T cells in healthy people across ages. MiXCR, applied by TCRdb to the 5' RACE reads, yields one record per CDR3 protein. The table lists about 780,000 distinct CDR3 sequences, around two thirds of them singletons. Material for sequencing was blood. Receptors originate from a young man in good health. The CDR3 runs from the conserved cysteine through the conserved F or W. The order of the fields is V gene, J gene, D gene, clone size, CDR3 length, CDR3 protein, CDR3 DNA. A D gene is named only where the DNA matches it firmly. Clone sizes are given selectively: once, few, many, or a class where the clone is expanded.

>TRBV6-1|TRBJ1-4|.|.|14
CASLEEGENEKLFF
TGTGCCAGCCTAGAGGAGGGGGAAAATGAAAAACTGTTTTTT
>TRBV13|TRBJ2-7|.|.|15
CASSLRSGQWNEQYF
TGTGCCAGCAGCTTAAGGTCTGGGCAGTGGAACGAGCAGTACTTC
>TRBV10-3|TRBJ1-4|.|.|16
CAISESRRATNEKLFF
TGTGCCATCAGTGAGTCGCGGAGGGCAACTAATGAAAAACTGTTTTTT
>TRBV9|TRBJ2-5|.|.|13
CASSGGEEETQYF
TGTGCCAGCAGCGGGGGGGAGGAAGAGACCCAGTACTTC
>TRBV20-1|TRBJ2-1|.|.|13
CSARGWARGEQFF
TGCAGTGCTAGAGGATGGGCTAGGGGTGAGCAGTTCTTC
>TRBV6-2/TRBV6-3|TRBJ2-7|TRBD2|.|15
CASSSSGGNYNEQYF
TGTGCCAGCAGTTCTAGCGGGGGAAACTACAATGAGCAGTACTTC
>TRBV6-2/TRBV6-3|TRBJ1-2|.|.|13
CASSRMGSAGYTF
TGTGCCAGCAGTCGGATGGGGTCGGCTGGCTACACCTTC
>TRBV28|TRBJ2-1|.|.|17
CASSRPPPGLQPNEQFF
TGTGCCAGCAGCCGCCCCCCGCCGGGCCTACAACCCAATGAGCAGTTCTTC
>TRBV4-3|TRBJ2-7|TRBD2|.|13
CASSQAGSYEQYF
TGTGCCAGCAGCCAAGCGGGGAGCTACGAGCAGTACTTC
>TRBV29-1|TRBJ2-7|TRBD1|few|14
CSVEGPTGTYEQYF
TGCAGCGTTGAAGGCCCGACAGGGACCTACGAGCAGTACTTC
>TRBV7-3|TRBJ2-1|.|.|16
CASSPMGSSGYNEQFF
TGTGCCAGCAGTCCAATGGGCAGTTCTGGGTACAATGAGCAGTTCTTC
>TRBV20-1|TRBJ2-5|.|few|14
CSALDRARGETQYF
TGCAGTGCCCTGGACAGAGCGCGGGGGGAGACCCAGTACTTC
>TRBV5-6|TRBJ2-6|.|.|17
CASSFETGETGANVLTF
TGTGCCAGCAGCTTTGAGACAGGAGAAACTGGGGCCAACGTCCTGACTTTC
>TRBV12-3/TRBV12-4|TRBJ1-5|TRBD1|.|16
CASSPGDRGLNQPQHF
TGTGCCAGCAGTCCAGGCGACAGGGGTCTTAATCAGCCCCAGCATTTT
>TRBV20-1|TRBJ1-5|.|.|14
CSAPGLLRGQPQHF
TGTAGTGCTCCGGGACTCTTGCGTGGTCAGCCCCAGCATTTT
>TRBV5-1|TRBJ2-3|.|.|15
CASSLFPGSTDTQYF
TGCGCCAGCAGCTTGTTTCCAGGGAGCACAGATACGCAGTATTTT
>TRBV20-1|TRBJ2-7|.|.|11
CSARDMYEQYF
TGCAGTGCTAGAGACATGTACGAGCAGTACTTC
>TRBV6-2/TRBV6-3|TRBJ2-4|.|.|13
CATVGAGKNIQYF
TGTGCCACCGTGGGGGCGGGCAAAAACATTCAGTACTTC
>TRBV4-3|TRBJ2-7|TRBD1|.|15
CASSRGQGAFYEQYF
TGCGCCAGCAGCCGGGGACAGGGGGCCTTCTACGAGCAGTACTTC
>TRBV10-3|TRBJ2-3|.|few|11
CAISEGDTQYF
TGTGCCATCAGTGAGGGAGACACGCAGTATTTT
>TRBV7-9|TRBJ2-1|.|.|16
CASSPPRGTQGNEQFF
TGTGCCAGCAGCCCCCCTCGGGGGACCCAAGGCAATGAGCAGTTCTTC
>TRBV7-7|TRBJ2-3|TRBD1|once|14
CASSPQGEEDTQYF
TGTGCTAGCAGTCCACAGGGGGAGGAAGATACGCAGTATTTT
>TRBV12-3/TRBV12-4|TRBJ2-2|.|once|16
CASSLYRDTTSGELFF
TGTGCCAGCAGTCTATACCGGGACACGACGTCCGGGGAGCTGTTTTTT
>TRBV6-1|TRBJ1-5|TRBD1|once|15
CASSVDRDLGQPQHF
TGTGCCAGCAGTGTTGACAGGGACTTGGGGCAGCCCCAGCATTTT
>TRBV2|TRBJ2-7|.|.|12
CASSEFAYEQYF
TGTGCCAGCAGTGAATTTGCCTACGAGCAGTACTTC
>TRBV9|TRBJ2-3|.|.|16
CASSVSDQRGTDTQYF
TGTGCCAGCAGCGTATCAGACCAGAGGGGTACAGATACGCAGTATTTT
>TRBV6-4|TRBJ1-2|TRBD1|few|15
CASSQDRVGAYGYTF
TGTGCCAGCAGTCAAGACAGGGTGGGTGCCTATGGCTACACCTTC
>TRBV12-3/TRBV12-4|TRBJ1-6|.|.|13
CASSLKLGSPLHF
TGTGCCAGCAGTTTAAAATTGGGATCACCCCTCCACTTT